This entry lists 10 T cell receptor beta chains sequenced from one sample in a study of technical replicates of blood from a few donors. The data were produced by immunoSEQ multiplex PCR, yet TCRdb's version contains in-frame clones alone and is incomplete. The repertoire holds 75,000 to 95,000 clones, with 89% as singletons. The sample consisted of T cells isolated from PBMCs. The receptors shown here come from a human donor in good health.

The chain combines TRBV19 with TRBJ2-6, with a weak D call TRBD1 (6 bases). Germline V CDR1 and CDR2: LNHDA, SQIVND (reference sequence). This CDR3 spans 16 amino acids. The V end was cut by 4 bases, the J end by 0 bases, with 10 bases between. CDR3 sequence: CASSRGQFSGANVLTF. CDR3 bases: TGTGCCAGTAGTAGAGGACAGTTCTCTGGGGCCAACGTCCTGACTTTC.

This chain connects TRBV11-1 to TRBJ1-1; no clear D. Trimming shortened V by 4 bases and J by 3 bases, and 12 bases separated the two germline ends. The CDR3 is 14 amino acids. Germline V gene sequence: CDR1 SGHAT, CDR2 FQDESV (reference sequence). CDR3 sequence reads: CASSWVLRDTEAFF. The CDR3 region has the DNA TGTGCCAGCAGCTGGGTCTTACGGGACACTGAAGCTTTCTTT.

The chain has TRBV5-1 and TRBJ2-3; no definite D call. V was cut by 1 base and J by 0 bases, with 9 bases left in between. There are 15 residues in the CDR3. Per germline, CDR1 SGHRS and CDR2 YFSETQ. The CDR3 is CASSLIETSTDTQYF. In nucleotides, the CDR3 is TGCGCCAGCAGCTTGATCGAAACTAGCACAGATACGCAGTATTTT.

V is TRBV19 and J is TRBJ1-1; TRBD1 matches at 8 bases. There are 16 residues in the CDR3. The germline V gene has CDR1 LNHDA and CDR2 SQIVND (reference sequence). V trimming: 7 bases; J trimming: 0 bases; junction bases outside the gene matches: 10. DNA of the CDR3: TGTGCCAGTATTCAGGACAGGGCGGCCATGAACACTGAAGCTTTCTTT. Its protein product is CASIQDRAAMNTEAFF.

The chain recombines TRBV7-9 with TRBJ2-3; 7 bases align to TRBD1. The V gene's germline CDR1 is SEHNR and CDR2 FQNEAQ (reference sequence). The CDR3 is made up of 17 amino acids. V gave up 0 bases and J gave up 4 bases; unmatched junction bases: 10. In DNA form, the CDR3 reads TGTGCCAGCAGCTTAGCGCTTGTGACAGGGACCGCAGATACGCAGTATTTT. It encodes CASSLALVTGTADTQYF.

This rearrangement joins TRBV10-1 to TRBJ2-2; D is ambiguous. The CDR3 loop spans 14 amino acids. Trimming removed 2 bases at V and 3 bases at J, with 7 bases between. CDR1 and CDR2 from the germline V gene are WNHNN and SYGVQD (reference sequence). The CDR3 DNA reads TGCGCCAGCAGTGAGCGGAGATACACCGGGGAGCTGTTTTTT. This encodes CASSERRYTGELFF.

This chain joins TRBV6-6 and TRBJ2-5; 16 nucleotides line up with TRBD2. Germline-derived CDR1 and CDR2 are MNHNY and SVGAGI (reference sequence). Unmatched junction bases numbered 4, after V lost 4 bases and J lost 5 bases. This CDR3 contains 16 residues. As DNA, the CDR3 is TGTGCCAGCAGTTCCCCGGGACTAGCGGGAGGGGAGACCCAGTACTTC. Translated, it gives CASSSPGLAGGETQYF.

The gene calls are TRBV27 and TRBJ1-1; 9 positions match TRBD1. CDR1 and CDR2 (germline): MNHEY, SMNVEV (reference sequence). The J segment lost 7 bases and the V segment lost 2 bases, leaving 8 bases of the junction unmatched. This CDR3 is 15 amino acids long. CDR3 in DNA: TGTGCCAGCAGTTTAACCGGGACAGGGCTGAGTGAAGCTTTCTTT. Translation gives CASSLTGTGLSEAFF.

This clone was picked up one time. The CDR3 sequence: CASSLEIVGDPGKTQYF. CDR3 DNA sequence: TGTGCCAGCAGCTTAGAAATAGTGGGAGATCCGGGGAAGACCCAGTACTTC. The V and J genes are TRBV7-8 and TRBJ2-5; a weak D match, TRBD2 (5 bases). Germline lookup yields CDR1 SGHVS and CDR2 FQNEAQ. The CDR3 totals 17 residues. V lost 1 base and J 6 bases, leaving 21 bases between the germline ends.

The rearrangement links TRBV7-8 to TRBJ2-7, with 7 bases that match TRBD2. Germline V CDR1 and CDR2: SGHVS, FQNEAQ. The CDR3 has 15 amino acids. The ends lost 0 bases at V and 6 bases at J; junction bases unmatched: 8. The CDR3 loop is CASSLAPWGGGEQYF. The CDR3 DNA follows: TGTGCCAGCAGCTTAGCCCCTTGGGGGGGTGGCGAGCAGTACTTC.